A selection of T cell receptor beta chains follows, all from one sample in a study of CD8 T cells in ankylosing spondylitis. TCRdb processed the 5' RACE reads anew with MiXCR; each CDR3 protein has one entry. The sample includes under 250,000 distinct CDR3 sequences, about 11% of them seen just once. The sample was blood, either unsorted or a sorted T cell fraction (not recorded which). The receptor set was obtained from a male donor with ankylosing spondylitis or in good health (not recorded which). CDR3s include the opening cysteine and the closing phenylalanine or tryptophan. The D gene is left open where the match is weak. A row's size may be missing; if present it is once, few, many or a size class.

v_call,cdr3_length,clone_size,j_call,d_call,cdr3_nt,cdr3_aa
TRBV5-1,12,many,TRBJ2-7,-,TGCGCCAGCGCGGTACAGGGAAACGAGCAGTACTTC,CASAVQGNEQYF
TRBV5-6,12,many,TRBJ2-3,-,TGTGCCAGCAGCGTACTAGCAGATACGCAGTATTTT,CASSVLADTQYF
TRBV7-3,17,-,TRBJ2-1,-,TGTGCCAGCAGCCACCCCTCTATAGGGGCCGTCTCCATTGAGCAGTTCTTC,CASSHPSIGAVSIEQFF
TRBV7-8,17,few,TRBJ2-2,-,TGTGCCAGCAGCTTAAGAGTAAGGGTCAAGAACACCGGGGAGCTGTTTTTT,CASSLRVRVKNTGELFF
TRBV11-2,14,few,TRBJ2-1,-,TGTGCCAGCAGAGCGGAGGTCTCCTACAATGAGCAGTTCTTC,CASRAEVSYNEQFF
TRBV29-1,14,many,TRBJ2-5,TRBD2,TGCAGCGTTGAAGGGACTAGCCGCCAAGAGACCCAGTACTTC,CSVEGTSRQETQYF
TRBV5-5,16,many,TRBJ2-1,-,TGTGCCAGCAGTCTAGAGCGGGCTCCCTCCTACAATGAGCAGTTCTTC,CASSLERAPSYNEQFF
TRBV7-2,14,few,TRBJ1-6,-,TGTGCCAGCAGCTTTGTGATCCGGGCCGAATCCCTCCACTTT,CASSFVIRAESLHF
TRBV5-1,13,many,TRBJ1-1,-,TGCGCCAGCAGCTTGGTAACAATGACTGAAGCTTTCTTT,CASSLVTMTEAFF
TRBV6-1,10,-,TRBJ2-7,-,TGTGCCACCCTGTACGACGAGCAGTACTTC,CATLYDEQYF
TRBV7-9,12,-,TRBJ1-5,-,TGTGCCAGCAGCCGGGATGATCAGCCCCAGCATTTT,CASSRDDQPQHF
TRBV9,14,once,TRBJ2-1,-,TGTGCCAGCAGCGCTGGACACTACTACAATGAGCAGTTCTTC,CASSAGHYYNEQFF
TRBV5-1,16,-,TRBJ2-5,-,TGCGCCAGCAGCGCTAGGGGGGCCCAAAACCAAGAGACCCAGTACTTC,CASSARGAQNQETQYF
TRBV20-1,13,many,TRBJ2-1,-,TGCAGTGCTAGGGATCCTAGTGGGAATGAGCAGTTCTTC,CSARDPSGNEQFF
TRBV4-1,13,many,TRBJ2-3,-,TGCGCCAGCAGCCCCTGGGGCACAGATACGCAGTATTTT,CASSPWGTDTQYF
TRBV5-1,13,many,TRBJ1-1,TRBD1,TGCGCCAGCAGCGGCGGGACAGGGATGGAAGCTTTCTTT,CASSGGTGMEAFF
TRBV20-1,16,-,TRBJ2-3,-,TGCTGTGCTAAAAAAATCGGGGCCTTACACTTCAATACGCAGTATTTT,CCAKKIGALHFNTQYF
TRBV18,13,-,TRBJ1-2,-,TGTGCCAGCCGAACCGGGACGCAGGATGGCTACACCTTC,CASRTGTQDGYTF
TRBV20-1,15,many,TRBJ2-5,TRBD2,TGCAGTGCCCGCATCCCTCGGTCTAGCGGGGAGACCCAGTACTTC,CSARIPRSSGETQYF
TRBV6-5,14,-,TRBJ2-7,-,TGTGCCAGCAGTTCCGATGGGGGCGGAGACGAGCAGTACTTC,CASSSDGGGDEQYF
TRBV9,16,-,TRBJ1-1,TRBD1,TGTGCCAGCAGCCCGCCGGGACAGGGGGTGAACACTGAAGCTTTCTTT,CASSPPGQGVNTEAFF
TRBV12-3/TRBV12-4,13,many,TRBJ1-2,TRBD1,TGTGCCAGCAGCCTGGGACAGCTAAATGGCTACACCTTC,CASSLGQLNGYTF
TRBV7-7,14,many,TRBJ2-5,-,TGTGCCAGCAGCCCATGGACGGGACAAGAGACCCAGTACTTC,CASSPWTGQETQYF
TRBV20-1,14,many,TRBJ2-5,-,TGCAGTGCTAGAGATCGAGGGTTCCAAGAGACCCAGTACTTC,CSARDRGFQETQYF
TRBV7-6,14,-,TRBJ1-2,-,TGTGCCAGCAGCTTAGCGGGCCCAAGCTATGGCTACACCTTC,CASSLAGPSYGYTF
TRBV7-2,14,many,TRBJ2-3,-,TGTGCCAGCAGCTTTCGACGAGGGGGAGATACGCAGTATTTT,CASSFRRGGDTQYF
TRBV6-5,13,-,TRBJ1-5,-,TGTGCCAGCAGTTACTCAATCAATCAGCCCCAGCATTTT,CASSYSINQPQHF
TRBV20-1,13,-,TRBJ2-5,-,TGCAGTGCTGATTCAGGGTATGGGGAGACCCAGTACTTC,CSADSGYGETQYF
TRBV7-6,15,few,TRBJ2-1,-,TGTGCCAGCAGCTTAGGTTTACGCTCCGACAATGAGCAGTTCTTC,CASSLGLRSDNEQFF
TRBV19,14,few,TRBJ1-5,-,TGTGCCAGTAGTATCGTCGGATTCAATCAGCCCCAGCATTTT,CASSIVGFNQPQHF
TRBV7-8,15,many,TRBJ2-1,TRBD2,TGTGCCAGCAGCCTCCTAGCGGGGGCCTACAATGAGCAGTTCTTC,CASSLLAGAYNEQFF
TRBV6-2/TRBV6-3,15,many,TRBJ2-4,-,TGTGCCAGCGGTCTAGGTGGGTTAGCCAAAAACATTCAGTACTTC,CASGLGGLAKNIQYF
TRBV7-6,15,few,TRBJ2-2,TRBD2,TGTGCCAGCAGCTTTGGACTAGCGGGAGCCGGGGAGCTGTTTTTT,CASSFGLAGAGELFF
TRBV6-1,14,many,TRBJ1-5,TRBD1,TGTGCCAGCCCTCGGGACAGTCCGCAAGGGCCCCAGCATTTT,CASPRDSPQGPQHF
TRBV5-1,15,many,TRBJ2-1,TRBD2,TGCGCCAGCAGCTGGACTAGCGGGAGAAAAAATGAGCAGTTCTTC,CASSWTSGRKNEQFF
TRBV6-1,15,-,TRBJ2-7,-,TGTGCCAGCAGCCCCGGGCCCTTGAGCTCCTACGAGCAGTACTTC,CASSPGPLSSYEQYF
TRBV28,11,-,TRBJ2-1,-,TGTGCCAGCAGTAAGTCGGATGAGCAGTTCTTC,CASSKSDEQFF